This entry concerns a single TCR beta chain. Its antigen is unidentified. Deep-level settings were used for running the assay. Measured with immunoSEQ multiplex PCR; TCRdb has only the in-frame clones, and not every one. The repertoire holds some 2 million clones, with 95% as singletons. The sample originates from a study of shared clonotypes between healthy human individuals. Overall study context: CD8 memory received one plate per donor, CD8 naive two, CD4 memory three and CD4 naive three. Study-wide results and caveats: Estimated richness was generally greater in naive than memory subsets.

CDR3 length: 14 residues. Trimming stripped 4 bases from V and 3 bases from J, with 13 bases between. Germline V gene data show CDR1 as SNHLY and CDR2 as FYNNEI. Into CD45RA+ naive and CD45RA-negative memory subsets, the CD4+ cells were split. Specimen: naive CD4+ T cells sorted from blood. Documented subset: CD45RA+ positively selected. The TCR originated in a man between 18 and 35 years old in good health. This chain joins TRBV2 and TRBJ2-7, with TRBD2 as a possible D gene (5 bases). The CDR3 is CASSGLPRGYEQYF. As DNA, the CDR3 is TGTGCCAGCAGTGGGTTGCCCCGGGGCTACGAGCAGTACTTC.